A few counts support the clone carrying this T cell receptor beta chain. This record comes from a study of blood T cells in healthy people across ages. Then a second PCR, running roughly 7 to 11 cycles, was carried out with a sample-barcoded 5' primer and a J-beta primer mix. MiXCR, run by TCRdb on the 5' RACE reads, gives a single entry per CDR3 protein. The top ten hold approximately 17% of the sample, which has 540,000 or so distinct CDR3 sequences, roughly 29% seen once. This CDR3 is built from 13 residues. The V gene lost 4 bases and the J gene lost 2 bases, with 8 bases spanning the gap. The sequence came from a woman aged 70-85 years in good health. V is TRBV12-3 or TRBV12-4 and J is TRBJ2-5; TRBD1 is a possible D gene (6 bases). The sequencing sample was made of blood. For the CDR3, the DNA is TGTGCCAGCAGTTGGACAGCTCAAGAGACCCAGTACTTC. Its translation is CASSWTAQETQYF.